The 4 T cell receptor beta chains in this list originate from one sample, sequenced in a study of blood T cell repertoires in COVID-19. The repertoire was sequenced with immunoSEQ multiplex PCR; TCRdb's copy has only in-frame clones and lacks some. Of hundreds of thousands of clones in the sample, 88% are singletons; the top ten hold roughly 12%. Sample: peripheral blood. The source is a woman in her forties or fifties with COVID-19, enrolled during active disease.

This clone showed up just a few times. The V and J genes are TRBV5-4 and TRBJ1-2; the match to TRBD1 covers 7 bases. This CDR3 has 14 residues. V was clipped by 4 bases and J by 4 bases; unmatched bases: 7. From germline, CDR1 is SGHNT and CDR2 YYREEE (reference sequence). CDR3 in DNA: TGTGCCAGCAGCGACCGACAGGGAGGCTATGGCTACACCTTC. Protein sequence: CASSDRQGGYGYTF. Filled out from reference TRBV5-4 and TRBJ1-2, the complete variable domain reads ETGVTQSPTHLIKTRGQQVTLRCSSQSGHNTVSWYQQALGQGPQFIFQYYREEENGRGNFPPRFSGLQFPNYSSELNVNALELDDSALYLCASSDRQGGYGYTFGSGTRLTVV.

The J gene is TRBJ2-7, the V gene TRBV5-5, with D possibly TRBD2 on 5 matching bases. Germline V CDR1 and CDR2: SGHKS, YYEKEE (reference sequence). V was clipped by 3 bases and J by 1 base, with 11 bases between them. The CDR3 has 14 residues. This chain's CDR3 is CASSSGGSSYEQYF. The CDR3, as DNA: TGTGCCAGCAGCTCCGGCGGGTCATCCTACGAGCAGTACTTC.

This clone was seen a single time. This rearrangement joins TRBV5-1 to TRBJ1-3; D remains ambiguous. The germline CDR1 and CDR2 sequences are SGHRS and YFSETQ. This CDR3 region has 16 residues. The V gene lost 0 bases and the J gene lost 0 bases, with 10 bases spanning the gap. CDR3 amino acids: CASSLAAAGSGNTIYF. The CDR3 bases are TGCGCCAGCAGCTTGGCGGCGGCGGGCTCTGGAAACACCATATATTTT.

This clone was detected only once. This chain connects TRBV5-1 to TRBJ1-1, with D possibly being TRBD1 (6 bases). The CDR3 is made up of 14 amino acids. CDR1 and CDR2 (germline): SGHRS, YFSETQ. Deletions cut 7 bases from V and 1 base from J, with 14 bases between. CDR3: CASLPGHQNTEAFF. CDR3 DNA sequence: TGCGCCAGCCTACCGGGACACCAGAACACTGAAGCTTTCTTT.